This note documents a single TCR beta chain sequence. This record belongs to a study of blood T cell repertoires in COVID-19. Study in general: T cells, B-cell-depleted T cells, or PBMCs provided the cDNA or gDNA that served as material.

The authors' processing: The assay estimated nucleated cells by amplifying reference gene primers. Profiled with immunoSEQ multiplex PCR; TCRdb holds only in-frame clones, not every one. The D gene and trimming were derived from the DNA, and the V and J assignments and clone size from that table. The table has about 12,000 clones, roughly 72% seen once. Trimming cost V 5 bases and J 6 bases; bases outside gene matches: 8. Germline lookup yields CDR1 SGHNT and CDR2 YENEEA. The CDR3 spans 15 residues. Followed longitudinally, the Seattle patients had been enrolled during active infection. The chain recombines TRBV11-3 with TRBJ2-1; TRBD2 agrees at 9 bases. The material sequenced was peripheral blood. This sequence originates from a man between 60 and 75 years old with COVID-19, enrolled during active disease. CDR3 protein: CASSPGLAGPNEQFF. DNA for the CDR3: TGTGCCAGCAGCCCGGGTCTAGCGGGACCCAATGAGCAGTTCTTC.